The 26 T cell receptor beta chains given below trace back to one sample, sequenced in a study of identifying expanded T cells in peripheral blood (dated by TCRdb to the late 2010s). Receptors were amplified or captured by the immunoSEQ multiplex PCR assay. TCRdb provides this immuneACCESS table in a form limited to in-frame rearrangements. Some clones are lacking; in checked studies, under half of them reflect an unresolved V gene, and why the rest are absent is not known. The table for this sample lists some 120,000 clones; roughly 82% of them were counted only once. 3% to 3.5% of the sample is in the top ten clones. Input material: blood. These receptors came from a person aged 18 to 75 in good health.

The chain recombines TRBV6-6 with TRBJ2-1, with D perhaps matching TRBD1 or TRBD2 (5 bases each). Germline-derived CDR1 and CDR2 are MNHNY and SVGAGI (reference sequence). CDR3 length equals 14 residues. The V gene lost 7 bases and the J gene lost 0 bases, with 10 bases spanning the gap. The CDR3 region has the DNA TGTGCCAGCACTCCCGGGACCTCCTACAATGAGCAGTTCTTC. This gives the protein CASTPGTSYNEQFF.

The chain recombines TRBV6-5 with TRBJ2-7, with 9 positions matching TRBD2. The CDR3 has 14 amino acids. Germline V lookup: CDR1 MNHEY, CDR2 SVGAGI. V dropped 6 bases and J dropped 1; count of bases not matched to a gene: 4. The CDR3, as DNA: TGTGCCAGCAGCAAGAGCGGGGGGTCCTACGAGCAGTACTTC. Its translation: CASSKSGGSYEQYF.

This clone was seen more than once but under ten times. The V call is TRBV30, the J call TRBJ1-5; a weak D match, TRBD1 (5 bases). The CDR3 covers 13 residues. Germline CDR1 is GTSNPN and CDR2 is SVGIG (reference sequence). Trimming took off 5 bases at V and 5 bases at J, with 13 bases between the two ends. The DNA for the CDR3 is TGTGCCTGGGATACAGGAATCCATCAGCCCCAGCATTTT. Protein: CAWDTGIHQPQHF.

J is TRBJ2-7 and V is TRBV4-1, with a tentative D call TRBD1 (6 bases). V lost 4 bases and J 3 bases, leaving 22 bases between the germline ends. The CDR3 covers 17 residues. Germline lookup yields CDR1 MGHRA and CDR2 YSYEKL. This CDR3 reads CASSLSPATGTFYEQYF. DNA for the CDR3: TGCGCCAGCAGCCTTTCCCCCGCGACAGGTACGTTCTACGAGCAGTACTTC.

The chain joins TRBV5-1 to TRBJ1-6; D perhaps matches TRBD1 (6 bases). The germline gives CDR1 SGHRS, CDR2 YFSETQ. The CDR3 length is 13 residues. Trimming took 0 bases from V and 10 from J, leaving 8 bases between them. The CDR3 DNA sequence: TGCGCCAGCAGCTTGGGGACAGTCTCACCCCTCCACTTT. This encodes CASSLGTVSPLHF.

V usage is TRBV6-5 and J usage is TRBJ1-6; D might be TRBD1 (5 bases). Germline loops: CDR1 MNHEY, CDR2 SVGAGI. The V and J ends lost 3 bases and 9 bases respectively, with 18 bases between them. This CDR3 is built from 16 residues. The CDR3 DNA reads as TGTGCCAGCAGTTATGGGGACTTGCCCACATTTTCACCCCTCCACTTT. Its protein product is CASSYGDLPTFSPLHF.

The chain recombines TRBV19 with TRBJ1-1; 9 positions match TRBD1. The CDR3 loop spans 15 amino acids. In germline, CDR1 is LNHDA, CDR2 SQIVND (reference sequence). V was pared by 10 bases and J by 3 bases, with 12 bases of the junction left unmatched. The CDR3 spells CATRGTGKGYTEAFF. The DNA of the CDR3 is TGTGCCACTCGAGGGACAGGGAAGGGGTACACTGAAGCTTTCTTT.

The V call is TRBV30, the J call TRBJ2-3; no definite D call. This CDR3 is built from 13 residues. Germline CDR1 is GTSNPN and CDR2 is SVGIG (reference sequence). The ends were cut back, 0 bases at V and 6 bases at J, with 10 bases in the middle. CDR3 protein: CAWSVGVADTQYF. The CDR3 DNA reads as TGTGCCTGGAGTGTAGGCGTCGCGGATACGCAGTATTTT.

The rearrangement uses TRBV28 and TRBJ2-7; tentative D call: TRBD1 (6 bases). The V and J ends lost 6 bases and 2 bases respectively, with 20 bases between them. CDR1 is MDHEN and CDR2 is SYDVKM in the germline V gene. This CDR3 region has 16 residues. CDR3 sequence: CASRTTPGQSTYEQYF. The CDR3 nucleotides read TGTGCCAGCAGGACAACACCGGGACAAAGTACCTACGAGCAGTACTTC.

The chain employs TRBV11-1 and TRBJ2-1; D ambiguous. This CDR3 is built from 12 residues. Trimming stripped 3 bases from V and 9 bases from J, with 9 bases between. Looked up from germline, CDR1 is SGHAT and CDR2 is FQDESV (reference sequence). Written as DNA, the CDR3 is TGTGCCAGCAGCTTTTCAAGACTTGAGCAGTTCTTC. Its protein is CASSFSRLEQFF.

This clone was seen only a few times. This chain connects TRBV11-3 to TRBJ2-7; D ambiguous. This CDR3 is built from 15 residues. Germline values: CDR1 SGHNT, CDR2 YENEEA. Deletions cut 3 bases from V and 3 bases from J, with 15 bases between. Written as DNA, the CDR3 is TGTGCCAGCAGCTTTGGCACAGATGGATTCTACGAGCAGTACTTC. Translating gives CASSFGTDGFYEQYF.

This sequence joins TRBV7-2 and TRBJ2-7, with 7 bases matching TRBD1. This CDR3 contains 14 residues. The germline V gene encodes CDR1 SGHTA and CDR2 FQGNSA. Trimming at V came to 5 bases and at J to 2 bases, leaving 6 bases not matched to a gene. CDR3 sequence: CASSKGQRPYEQYF. The DNA for the CDR3 is TGTGCCAGCAGCAAGGGACAGAGACCCTACGAGCAGTACTTC.

The table lists this clone with a few counts. The rearrangement joins TRBV7-9 to TRBJ2-1; the D gene could be TRBD1 or TRBD2 (5 bases each). In germline, CDR1 is SEHNR, CDR2 FQNEAQ (reference sequence). The CDR3 runs 15 residues. V lost 1 base and J 7 bases, leaving 14 bases between the germline ends. CDR3 residues: CASSLGGRMQNEQFF. CDR3 in DNA: TGTGCCAGCAGCTTAGGGGGACGAATGCAAAATGAGCAGTTCTTC.

The V and J genes are TRBV18 and TRBJ1-1; D remains unclear. The CDR3 contains 15 residues. Trimming stripped 2 bases from V and 1 base from J, with 11 bases between. Germline CDR1 and CDR2: KGHSH and LQKENI. The CDR3 DNA sequence: TGTGCCAGCTCACCAATGGAACGGACGAACACTGAAGCTTTCTTT. Translation gives CASSPMERTNTEAFF.

The genes are TRBV5-6 and TRBJ1-2; perhaps TRBD1 as D (5 bases). The CDR3 consists of 13 residues. CDR1 and CDR2 (germline): SGHDT, YYEEEE. V lost 6 bases and J 9 bases, leaving 18 bases between the germline ends. The CDR3 DNA follows: TGTGCCAGCATTCTTTCCGGGACCGCTAGCTACACCTTC. Translating it yields CASILSGTASYTF.

In its sample, this clone was seen once. This chain connects TRBV19 to TRBJ1-1; D not certain. V dropped 4 bases and J dropped 0 bases, with 24 bases sitting between them. The CDR3 sequence is 19 residues long. The germline V gene encodes CDR1 LNHDA and CDR2 SQIVND (reference sequence). The CDR3 here is CASSTSPLTWSIMNTEAFF. The CDR3 DNA reads TGTGCCAGTAGTACCTCTCCCTTGACATGGTCAATCATGAACACTGAAGCTTTCTTT.

The rearrangement uses TRBV19 and TRBJ1-1; a weak D match, TRBD1 (5 bases). V lost 0 bases to trimming and J lost 4 bases, with 27 bases between them. Germline-derived CDR1 and CDR2 are LNHDA and SQIVND (reference sequence). The CDR3 spans 20 residues. The CDR3 reads CASSIEGGLGTDDFRTEAFF. CDR3 nucleotide sequence: TGTGCCAGTAGTATAGAGGGGGGTCTCGGGACTGATGATTTTCGCACTGAAGCTTTCTTT.

This clone was seen a few times. The rearrangement links TRBV7-2 to TRBJ1-5; D gene uncertain. The germline V and J ends were trimmed by 2 bases and 5 bases, with 7 bases remaining between them. Germline lookup yields CDR1 SGHTA and CDR2 FQGNSA. This CDR3 has 13 amino acids. CDR3 in amino acids: CASSLSADQPQHF. In DNA, the CDR3 is TGTGCCAGCAGCTTATCAGCGGATCAGCCCCAGCATTTT.

The chain has TRBV6-6 and TRBJ1-4, with TRBD1 matching over 7 bases. The germline CDR1 and CDR2 sequences are MNHNY and SVGAGI (reference sequence). Trimming removed 10 bases from V and 4 bases from J; junction bases left unmatched: 12. The CDR3 has 15 residues. The CDR3, as DNA: TGTGCCACGGAAACGTACAGGGGACATAATGAAAAACTGTTTTTT. Protein product: CATETYRGHNEKLFF.

This sequence joins TRBV25-1 and TRBJ1-2, with D tentatively TRBD1 (5 bases). The CDR3 consists of 13 residues. The ends were cut back, 4 bases at V and 2 bases at J, with 8 bases in the middle. Germline V gene lookup returns CDR1 MGHDK and CDR2 SYGVNS. The CDR3 is CASSVGTNYGYTF. DNA for the CDR3: TGTGCCAGCAGTGTGGGGACCAACTATGGCTACACCTTC.

CDR3 sequence reads: CASSPPRGSEQYF. The CDR3 nucleotides read TGTGCCAGCAGTCCTCCCCGGGGGTCCGAGCAGTACTTC. The rearrangement links TRBV6-5 to TRBJ2-7; the D gene is possibly TRBD2 (6 bases). Germline assignment: CDR1 MNHEY and CDR2 SVGAGI. The CDR3 is 13 residues long. Trimming took off 5 bases at V and 6 bases at J, with 14 bases between the two ends.

This chain uses TRBV13 with TRBJ1-6, with 9 positions matching TRBD1. CDR3 size: 14 residues. V lost 4 bases to trimming and J lost 9 bases; unmatched junction nucleotides: 4. Looked up from germline, CDR1 is PRHDT and CDR2 is FYEKMQ (reference sequence). CDR3 protein: CASSSGQGGSPLHF. CDR3 bases: TGTGCCAGCAGCTCGGGACAGGGTGGTTCACCCCTCCACTTT.

This clone was seen only once. This chain connects TRBV4-3 to TRBJ1-2; the D gene is possibly TRBD1 (6 bases). Trimming stripped 0 bases from V and 4 bases from J, with 6 bases between. CDR3 length: 13 residues. CDR1 and CDR2 (germline): LGHNA, YSLEER. Here the CDR3 DNA reads TGCGCCAGCAGCCAAGACAGGGGCTATGGCTACACCTTC. Translated: CASSQDRGYGYTF.

The V gene is TRBV5-6, the J gene TRBJ2-7; 7 bases fit TRBD2. CDR3 length equals 11 residues. CDR1 and CDR2 from the germline V gene are SGHDT and YYEEEE. The V segment lost 3 bases and the J segment 6 bases; nucleotides outside the gene matches: 0. The chain's CDR3 is CASSWGGEQYF. DNA for the CDR3: TGTGCCAGCAGCTGGGGGGGCGAGCAGTACTTC.

V and J are TRBV7-8 and TRBJ1-2; D may be TRBD1 (6 bases). The CDR3 has 12 residues. Germline V gene lookup returns CDR1 SGHVS and CDR2 FQNEAQ. V was cut by 3 bases and J by 5 bases, with 7 bases left in between. This CDR3 is CASSFQGYGYTF. In DNA form, the CDR3 reads TGTGCCAGCAGCTTCCAGGGGTATGGCTACACCTTC.

This chain joins TRBV13 and TRBJ1-5; 7 nucleotides agree with TRBD1. Trimming at V came to 5 bases and at J to 3 bases, leaving 4 bases not matched to a gene. Germline lookup yields CDR1 PRHDT and CDR2 FYEKMQ (reference sequence). The CDR3 sequence is 14 residues long. The CDR3 bases are TGTGCCAGCAGCCTTGGGACAGTCAATCAGCCCCAGCATTTT. It is translated as CASSLGTVNQPQHF.